This T cell receptor beta chain was found in a study of blood T cell repertoires in COVID-19. This CDR3 spans 14 amino acids. The germline V and J ends were trimmed by 3 bases and 5 bases, with 11 bases remaining between them. Per germline, CDR1 LNHDA and CDR2 SQIVND (reference sequence). In the study's own analysis: Amplifying reference gene primers gave estimates of nucleated cell counts. Assay used: immunoSEQ multiplex PCR; TCRdb lists only in-frame clones, some missing. The V and J calls and the clone size are those of that table, but D and trimming were determined from the DNA. The sample includes around 320,000 clones, approximately 85% of them seen just once.

Specimen: peripheral blood. The V gene is TRBV19, the J gene TRBJ1-5; D perhaps matches TRBD1 (5 bases). This TCR was sampled from a human donor in a cohort sampled during active COVID-19. CDR3 coding DNA: TGTGCCAGTAGTATGACAGTTGCCGATCAGCCCCAGCATTTT. Translated: CASSMTVADQPQHF.